A selection of T cell receptor beta chains follows, all from one sample in a study of shared clonotypes between healthy human individuals. Sequencing used immunoSEQ multiplex PCR; TCRdb keeps in-frame clones, though not all of them. The sample has more than 2 million clones, around 93% seen once; the top ten hold more than 1.5%. The sample taken for sequencing was naive CD8+ T cells from PBMCs. The receptors were gathered from a man aged 18 to 30 in good health. Some clones in this sample may be carry-over from other donors' samples. Both conserved end residues are trimmed from each CDR3. Each record gives: V gene, J gene, CDR3 protein.

V gene: TRBV5-6
J gene: TRBJ2-1
CDR3 protein: ASSSLERSIGYEQF

V gene: TRBV7-9
J gene: TRBJ2-7
CDR3 protein: ASSKTTSGSHEQY

V gene: TRBV12-5
J gene: TRBJ2-1
CDR3 protein: ASGPLDSPRVDEQF

V gene: TRBV7-9
J gene: TRBJ1-1
CDR3 protein: ASSLGRHDASTREAF

V gene: TRBV30
J gene: TRBJ2-7
CDR3 protein: AWDRTVYEQY

V gene: TRBV29-1
J gene: TRBJ1-2
CDR3 protein: SVGLGNGYT

V gene: TRBV30
J gene: TRBJ1-1
CDR3 protein: AWSPPQGRTEAF

V gene: TRBV9
J gene: TRBJ2-7
CDR3 protein: ASSHPLGGTSGRHEQY

V gene: TRBV7-9
J gene: TRBJ2-3
CDR3 protein: ASSFPPGPKGLDTQY

V gene: TRBV27
J gene: TRBJ2-1
CDR3 protein: ASSHLAVTVNEQF

V gene: TRBV9
J gene: TRBJ2-7
CDR3 protein: ASSPKGNSYEQY

V gene: TRBV5-1
J gene: TRBJ2-7
CDR3 protein: ASSLPPLPEQY

V gene: TRBV6-5
J gene: TRBJ1-1
CDR3 protein: ASSYSIQGLNTEAF

V gene: TRBV7-8
J gene: TRBJ2-3
CDR3 protein: ASSLVEGHTDTQY

V gene: TRBV7-9
J gene: TRBJ2-1
CDR3 protein: ASSVQTSGRADEQF

V gene: TRBV7-9
J gene: TRBJ1-1
CDR3 protein: ASSAPGGKDTEAF

V gene: TRBV7-9
J gene: TRBJ1-5
CDR3 protein: ASSWGLQGRNQPQH

V gene: TRBV6-1
J gene: TRBJ1-2
CDR3 protein: ASSEGPARPPYGYT

V gene: TRBV4-1
J gene: TRBJ1-2
CDR3 protein: ASSQDPAGPYGYT

V gene: TRBV7-6
J gene: TRBJ2-7
CDR3 protein: ASGQGPTYEQY

V gene: TRBV13
J gene: TRBJ2-7
CDR3 protein: ASSLNRRDYEQY

V gene: TRBV4-1
J gene: TRBJ1-1
CDR3 protein: ASSQVAIRNTEAF

V gene: TRBV4-3
J gene: TRBJ1-2
CDR3 protein: ASSQATGDPSHGYT

V gene: TRBV4-1
J gene: TRBJ2-7
CDR3 protein: ASSPGLAGGREQY

V gene: TRBV27
J gene: TRBJ2-7
CDR3 protein: ASSLGDTYEQY

V gene: TRBV5-1
J gene: TRBJ1-1
CDR3 protein: ASSLEGVTEAF

V gene: TRBV18
J gene: TRBJ2-1
CDR3 protein: ASSPTTSGIYNEQF

V gene: TRBV7-3
J gene: TRBJ2-1
CDR3 protein: ASSQGLASYNEQF

V gene: TRBV28
J gene: TRBJ2-7
CDR3 protein: ASSFASYTRGTSSYEQY

V gene: TRBV27
J gene: TRBJ2-2
CDR3 protein: ASSFVSSNTGELF

V gene: TRBV4-2
J gene: TRBJ2-2
CDR3 protein: ASSQVYGGDHGELF

V gene: TRBV15
J gene: TRBJ2-3
CDR3 protein: ATSRGGEDSHTQY

V gene: TRBV4-1
J gene: TRBJ2-1
CDR3 protein: ASSQEAGASYNEQF

V gene: TRBV27
J gene: TRBJ1-1
CDR3 protein: ASSLNPPGSTEAF

V gene: TRBV6-1
J gene: TRBJ2-7
CDR3 protein: ASSGRAQPYEQY

V gene: TRBV6-5
J gene: TRBJ1-2
CDR3 protein: ASSPGTGGTYGYT

V gene: TRBV27
J gene: TRBJ2-1
CDR3 protein: ASSRKASGMREQF

V gene: TRBV27
J gene: TRBJ1-1
CDR3 protein: ASSLYPDRGREAF

V gene: TRBV18
J gene: TRBJ1-5
CDR3 protein: ASSPTRGQGLYQPQH

V gene: TRBV4-1
J gene: TRBJ1-4
CDR3 protein: ASSHMDSYREKLF

V gene: TRBV5-4
J gene: TRBJ2-6
CDR3 protein: ASSPGQGENANVLT

V gene: TRBV7-9
J gene: TRBJ2-5
CDR3 protein: ASSLLVRTGETQY

V gene: TRBV28
J gene: TRBJ1-1
CDR3 protein: ASSLLGTGGTEAF

V gene: TRBV4-2
J gene: TRBJ2-4
CDR3 protein: ASSQGRGDIQY

V gene: TRBV7-2
J gene: TRBJ1-5
CDR3 protein: ASSSGHVSNQPQH

V gene: TRBV6-4
J gene: TRBJ2-4
CDR3 protein: ASSDSAGPLNIQY

V gene: TRBV6-1
J gene: TRBJ2-7
CDR3 protein: ASSLRDTSYEQY

V gene: TRBV28
J gene: TRBJ2-4
CDR3 protein: ASSFPTSGRAHWSKNIQY

V gene: TRBV28
J gene: TRBJ2-1
CDR3 protein: ASSLYNEQF

V gene: TRBV11-1
J gene: TRBJ2-1
CDR3 protein: ASSPAGRWDEQF

V gene: TRBV30
J gene: TRBJ2-5
CDR3 protein: AWSGQAMEQY

V gene: TRBV6-1
J gene: TRBJ1-2
CDR3 protein: ASSDTVYYGYT

V gene: TRBV6-4
J gene: TRBJ2-7
CDR3 protein: ASPGASGSIYEQY

V gene: TRBV5-1
J gene: TRBJ2-1
CDR3 protein: AKPNQAGGPYNEQF

V gene: TRBV13
J gene: TRBJ2-7
CDR3 protein: ASSLTGALYEQY

V gene: TRBV10-3
J gene: TRBJ1-2
CDR3 protein: AITTGGNYGYT

V gene: TRBV10-3
J gene: TRBJ1-2
CDR3 protein: AISDMGASSNYGYT